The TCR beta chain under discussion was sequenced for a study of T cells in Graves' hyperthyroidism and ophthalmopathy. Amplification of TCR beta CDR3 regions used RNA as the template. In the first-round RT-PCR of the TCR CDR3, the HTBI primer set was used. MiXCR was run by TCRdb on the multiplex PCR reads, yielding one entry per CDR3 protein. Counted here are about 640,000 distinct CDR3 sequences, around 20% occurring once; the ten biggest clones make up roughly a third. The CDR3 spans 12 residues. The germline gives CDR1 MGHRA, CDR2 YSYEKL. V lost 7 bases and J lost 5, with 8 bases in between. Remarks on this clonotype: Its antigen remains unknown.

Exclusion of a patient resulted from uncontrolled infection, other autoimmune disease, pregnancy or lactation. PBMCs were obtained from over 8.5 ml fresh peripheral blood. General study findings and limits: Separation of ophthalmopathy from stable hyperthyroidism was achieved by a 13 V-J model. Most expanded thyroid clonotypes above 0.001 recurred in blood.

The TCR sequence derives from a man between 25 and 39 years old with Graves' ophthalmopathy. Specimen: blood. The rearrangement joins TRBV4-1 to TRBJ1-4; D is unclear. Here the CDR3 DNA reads TGCGCCAGCAACGCAGCGAATGAAAAACTGTTTTTT. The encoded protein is CASNAANEKLFF.